The 23 T cell receptor beta chains below come from one sample, sequenced in a study of Graves' ophthalmopathy and Graves' hyperthyroidism. RNA served as the template for amplifying TCR beta CDR3 regions. HTBI primers primed a first-round RT-PCR, and a second-round multiplex PCR followed. TCRdb reanalysed the multiplex PCR reads using MiXCR and keeps one entry per CDR3 protein. Of approximately 700,000 distinct CDR3 sequences in the sample, approximately 40% were seen once. The sequenced material came from peripheral blood. All receptors derive from an adult man with Graves' ophthalmopathy.

The chain couples TRBV7-2 to TRBJ2-1; no clear D. The germline V and J ends were trimmed by 6 bases and 0 bases, with 9 bases remaining between them. Germline assignment: CDR1 SGHTA and CDR2 FQGNSA. The CDR3 is 14 residues long. The CDR3 DNA reads TGTGCCAGCAGACTACAGAGCTCCTACAATGAGCAGTTCTTC. This codes for CASRLQSSYNEQFF.

This clonotype was seen a handful of times. The germline gene is not matched at one end of the junction; a read error may be the cause. This chain links TRBV24-1 with TRBJ1-5; TRBD1 is a possible D gene (5 bases). CDR3 size: 16 residues. Germline V gives CDR1 KGHDR, CDR2 SFDVKD. The CDR3 bases are TGTGCCAGCAGTGAAATTCCAGGGTCTAGCAATCAGCCCCAGCATTTT. This encodes CASSEIPGSSNQPQHF.

The chain joins TRBV7-9 to TRBJ1-6, with a possible D match to TRBD1 (5 bases). The CDR3 is 15 amino acids. Trimming removed 4 bases at V and 6 bases at J, with 13 bases between. Germline V gives CDR1 SEHNR, CDR2 FQNEAQ (reference sequence). CDR3 sequence: CASSSFTGGNSPLHF. In nucleotides, the CDR3 is TGTGCCAGCAGCTCCTTTACGGGGGGTAATTCACCCCTCCACTTT. The entire variable domain, with the rest obtained from reference TRBV7-9 and TRBJ1-6, is as follows: DTGVSQNPRHKITKRGQNVTFRCDPISEHNRLYWYRQTLGQGPEFLTYFQNEAQLEKSRLLSDRFSAERPKGSFSTLEIQRTEQGDSAMYLCASSSFTGGNSPLHFGNGTRLTVT.

This clonotype was seen repeatedly, ten times or more. This rearrangement joins TRBV20-1 to TRBJ1-4; D perhaps matches TRBD1 (5 bases). Germline V gives CDR1 DFQATT, CDR2 SNEGSKA (reference sequence). V lost 6 bases to trimming and J lost 4 bases, with 12 bases between them. The CDR3 sequence is 13 residues long. The CDR3 region has the DNA TGCAGTGCCCTCAGACAGATTAATGAAAAACTGTTTTTT. It specifies CSALRQINEKLFF.

The V and J genes are TRBV19 and TRBJ1-5, with D uncertain. Germline-derived CDR1 and CDR2 are LNHDA and SQIVND (reference sequence). This CDR3 comprises 13 residues. The V and J ends lost 7 bases and 6 bases respectively, with 13 bases between them. CDR3 coding DNA: TGTGCCAGTACGCAAAAGTTGAGTCAGCCCCAGCATTTT. Translated, it gives CASTQKLSQPQHF.

This clonotype was seen many times. CDR3 nucleotide sequence: TGTGCCATCAGCAATCGGACAGGGTTCAATCAGCCCCAGCATTTT. Protein product: CAISNRTGFNQPQHF. The V gene is TRBV10-3, the J gene TRBJ1-5; TRBD1 matches at 8 bases. The length of the CDR3 is 15 residues. V gave up 6 bases and J gave up 3 bases; unmatched junction bases: 7. Germline values: CDR1 ENHRY, CDR2 SYGVKD.

The chain recombines TRBV19 with TRBJ1-5, with TRBD1 matching over 7 bases. Germline V gene lookup returns CDR1 LNHDA and CDR2 SQIVND (reference sequence). The V gene end was trimmed by 6 bases and the J gene end by 6 bases; junction bases not matched to a gene: 11. The CDR3 is 15 amino acids. The chain's CDR3 is CASSPTGVLGQPQHF. Written as DNA, the CDR3 is TGTGCCAGTAGCCCCACAGGGGTTCTAGGTCAGCCCCAGCATTTT.

This clonotype was recorded many times. CDR3 sequence reads: CASSVDRTNYGYTF. CDR3 in DNA: TGTGCCAGCAGCGTGGACAGGACTAACTATGGCTACACCTTC. This rearrangement joins TRBV7-8 to TRBJ1-2; TRBD1 agrees at 7 bases. Germline CDR1 and CDR2: SGHVS and FQNEAQ. The CDR3 is 14 residues long. V dropped 5 bases and J dropped 0; count of bases not matched to a gene: 3.

This clonotype has more than one count but fewer than ten. The chain uses TRBV20-1 and TRBJ2-2; 8 bases are shared with TRBD2. The V and J ends lost 3 bases and 1 base, in that order; junction bases with no gene match: 4. Germline CDR1 reads DFQATT; CDR2 reads SNEGSKA (reference sequence). The CDR3 covers 15 residues. The CDR3 bases are TGCAGTGCTAGTTCGAGCGGGAGGAACACCGGGGAGCTGTTTTTT. Protein product: CSASSSGRNTGELFF.

This clonotype was observed once. V is TRBV28 and J is TRBJ1-4; a weak D match, TRBD1 (6 bases). Germline-derived CDR1 and CDR2 are MDHEN and SYDVKM. CDR3 length equals 14 residues. V lost 4 bases, J lost 3 bases, and 9 bases lay in between. CDR3 sequence: CASSYRASNEKLFF. In DNA form, the CDR3 reads TGTGCCAGCAGTTACAGGGCATCTAATGAAAAACTGTTTTTT.

The chain carries TRBV25-1 and TRBJ2-5; 9 bases agree with TRBD2. This CDR3 region has 15 residues. Per germline, CDR1 MGHDK and CDR2 SYGVNS. V gave up 1 base and J gave up 2 bases; unmatched junction bases: 2. CDR3 DNA sequence: TGTGCCAGCAGTGAATCGCGGGGGGGACAAGAGACCCAGTACTTC. Protein product: CASSESRGGQETQYF.

The chain recombines TRBV7-6 with TRBJ1-1, with 8 bases fitting TRBD1. Germline lookup yields CDR1 SGHVS and CDR2 FNYEAQ. This CDR3 region has 13 residues. The V gene end was trimmed by 10 bases and the J gene end by 4 bases; junction bases not matched to a gene: 8. This CDR3 is CATVGQGGTEAFF. CDR3 bases: TGTGCCACCGTCGGACAGGGCGGCACTGAAGCTTTCTTT.

The chain recombines TRBV9 with TRBJ2-7; 7 bases agree with TRBD2. Trimming cost V 4 bases and J 2 bases; bases outside gene matches: 9. CDR3 length: 15 amino acids. The germline V gene encodes CDR1 SGDLS and CDR2 YYNGEE. DNA of the CDR3: TGTGCCAGCAGCCCCCGGGACTACCAACCCTACGAGCAGTACTTC. Translated, it gives CASSPRDYQPYEQYF.

A single count supports this clonotype. Since a much larger clone is just one base distant, this may be a read error. The chain has TRBV29-1 and TRBJ2-7; 9 positions match TRBD1. The CDR3 covers 13 residues. Per the germline V gene, CDR1 is SQVTM and CDR2 is ANQGSEA. V shed 7 bases, J shed 7 bases, and the junction held 11 bases outside the gene matches. The CDR3 protein is CSALPQGAREQYF. The CDR3 coding sequence is TGCAGCGCTCTACCACAGGGGGCGAGGGAGCAGTACTTC.

This clonotype has more than one count but fewer than ten. A read error may produce the germline difference seen at one junction end. The chain recombines TRBV10-2 with TRBJ1-4, with 8 bases identical to TRBD1. CDR1 and CDR2 from the germline V gene are WSHSY and SAAADI. The CDR3 spans 14 residues. The CDR3 bases are TGTGCCAGCAGTAAGGACAGGGCCGATGAAAAACTGTTTTTT. Translating it yields CASSKDRADEKLFF.

This clonotype was recorded a few times. The rearrangement links TRBV7-2 to TRBJ2-5; no firm D call. Germline CDR1 reads SGHTA; CDR2 reads FQGNSA. The V gene lost 4 bases and the J gene lost 3 bases, with 12 bases spanning the gap. This CDR3 comprises 14 residues. The CDR3 DNA sequence: TGTGCCAGCAGCTCGCCCCAAACGAAAGAGACCCAGTACTTC. Translated: CASSSPQTKETQYF.

This chain links TRBV5-6 with TRBJ1-1; no clear D gene. This CDR3 has 15 amino acids. V shed 7 bases and J shed 0 bases, with 16 bases lying between them. The germline V gene encodes CDR1 SGHDT and CDR2 YYEEEE. The CDR3 DNA is TGTGCCAGCCGATTCGATGGGTCCATGAACACTGAAGCTTTCTTT. Translating gives CASRFDGSMNTEAFF.

J is TRBJ2-7 and V is TRBV9; D may be TRBD1 (6 bases). The CDR3 spans 18 residues. Per germline, CDR1 SGDLS and CDR2 YYNGEE. The ends were cut back, 1 base at V and 0 bases at J, with 20 bases in the middle. CDR3 protein: CASSVQPDVRGHSYEQYF. CDR3 bases: TGTGCCAGCAGCGTACAACCCGACGTCAGGGGCCACTCCTACGAGCAGTACTTC.

This clonotype was detected many times. The CDR3 spells CATSRELVDSPLHF. As DNA, the CDR3 is TGTGCCACCAGCAGAGAATTGGTCGATTCACCCCTCCACTTT. The rearrangement uses TRBV15 and TRBJ1-6; D gene unclear. The length of the CDR3 is 14 residues. V shed 0 bases and J shed 8 bases, with 8 bases lying between them. The germline V gene encodes CDR1 LNHNV and CDR2 YYDKDF (reference sequence).

The chain employs TRBV29-1 and TRBJ2-5; 10 bases align to TRBD2. The CDR3 sequence is 14 residues long. The ends lost 5 bases at V and 4 bases at J; junction bases unmatched: 7. From germline, CDR1 is SQVTM and CDR2 ANQGSEA. In nucleotides, the CDR3 is TGCAGCGTTCCAAGCGGGAGGGCCGGAGAGACCCAGTACTTC. Translated, it gives CSVPSGRAGETQYF.

This sequence joins TRBV7-9 and TRBJ1-4; the D is unclear. The V and J ends lost 2 bases and 4 bases respectively, with 8 bases between them. The length of the CDR3 is 14 residues. Germline lookup yields CDR1 SEHNR and CDR2 FQNEAQ (reference sequence). The CDR3 spells CASSLLGFNEKLFF. For the CDR3, the DNA is TGTGCCAGCAGCTTACTGGGCTTTAATGAAAAACTGTTTTTT.

This clonotype was seen many times. The rearrangement uses TRBV20-1 and TRBJ1-5; D remains ambiguous. The CDR3 loop spans 15 amino acids. Trimming cost V 4 bases and J 1 base, with 14 bases left between them. Germline-derived CDR1 and CDR2 are DFQATT and SNEGSKA (reference sequence). The CDR3 DNA follows: TGCAGTGCTACGCAGCCCGACCCGAGCAATCAGCCCCAGCATTTT. Translated, it gives CSATQPDPSNQPQHF.

At least ten counts were recorded for this clonotype. This sequence joins TRBV7-9 and TRBJ1-2, with 10 bases that match TRBD1. The germline gives CDR1 SEHNR, CDR2 FQNEAQ (reference sequence). The J segment lost 2 bases and the V segment lost 4 bases, leaving 7 bases of the junction unmatched. The CDR3 is 16 residues long. The CDR3 loop is CASSSYTGQGNYGYTF. In DNA form, the CDR3 reads TGTGCCAGCAGCTCTTATACGGGACAGGGGAACTATGGCTACACCTTC.